This T cell receptor (beta chain) is drawn from a study of cytomegalovirus exposure and HLA in healthy donors. Study-wide findings and caveats: Later analysis identified a missense DCLRE1C variant that was linked to TCR beta V- and J-gene trimming.

Primers: 60 Vbeta forward and 13 Jbeta reverse. TCRdb's table, derived via immunoSEQ multiplex PCR, lists solely in-frame clones and lacks some. Found here are 53,000 or so clones; the top ten clones hold roughly 12%. This CDR3 has 15 residues. Germline-derived CDR1 and CDR2 are MGHRA and YSYEKL. The V gene lost 3 bases and the J gene lost 3 bases, with 14 bases spanning the gap. About this clone itself: Its antigen is not known.

The sequenced sample was PBMCs. The clonotype comes from a man in his late teens or twenties in good health and CMV-seropositive. The chain recombines TRBV4-1 with TRBJ1-2; D may be TRBD1 (6 bases). This CDR3 reads CASSQDSGVYYGYTF. CDR3 nucleotides: TGCGCCAGCAGCCAGGACAGCGGGGTTTACTATGGCTACACCTTC.